Presented here are 14 T cell receptor beta chains from one specimen sequenced in a study of T cells in localized non-small cell lung cancer. The assay was immunoSEQ multiplex PCR, and TCRdb's table has in-frame clones only and misses some. The sample lists about 59,000 clones; 85% to 90% were seen once. The material sequenced was peripheral blood, taken before any cancer treatment. These receptors all stem from a woman aged 35 to 69 with stage I lung adenocarcinoma.

V is TRBV7-9 and J is TRBJ2-1, with D tentatively TRBD2 (5 bases). This CDR3 is 16 amino acids long. The germline CDR1 and CDR2 sequences are SEHNR and FQNEAQ (reference sequence). V was shortened by 5 bases and J by 5 bases, with 19 bases between the two germline ends. CDR3: CASSPLVGLENNEQFF. DNA for the CDR3: TGTGCCAGCAGCCCCCTGGTAGGACTGGAGAACAATGAGCAGTTCTTC.

V gene TRBV2 combines with J gene TRBJ1-5, with 8 bases matching TRBD1. The CDR3 totals 15 residues. Looked up from germline, CDR1 is SNHLY and CDR2 is FYNNEI. The ends lost 2 bases at V and 6 bases at J; junction bases unmatched: 6. The CDR3 nucleotides are TGTGCCAGCAGTGAATTTCGACAGGGGCTTCAGCCCCAGCATTTT. It codes for CASSEFRQGLQPQHF. Complete variable domain (other parts from reference TRBV2 and TRBJ1-5): EPEVTQTPSHQVTQMGQEVILRCVPISNHLYFYWYRQILGQKVEFLVSFYNNEISEKSEIFDDQFSVERPDGSNFTLKIRSTKLEDSAMYFCASSEFRQGLQPQHFGDGTRLSIL.

This chain links TRBV7-3 with TRBJ1-1; D is uncertain. This CDR3 region has 12 residues. Trimming stripped 5 bases from V and 1 base from J, with 5 bases between. Germline lookup yields CDR1 SGHTA and CDR2 FQGTGA. The CDR3, as DNA: TGTGCCAGCAGCCGAGGGAACACTGAAGCTTTCTTT. It specifies CASSRGNTEAFF.

This rearrangement joins TRBV5-1 to TRBJ1-2, with D possibly being TRBD1 (5 bases). Germline CDR1 reads SGHRS; CDR2 reads YFSETQ. The CDR3 runs to 16 residues. Trimming took 4 bases from V and 4 from J, leaving 20 bases between them. The CDR3 loop is CASSPNRQLSIYGYTF. DNA of the CDR3: TGCGCCAGCAGCCCCAACCGACAGCTTTCCATCTATGGCTACACCTTC.

The gene calls are TRBV5-1 and TRBJ2-7; 11 bases agree with TRBD2. Germline values: CDR1 SGHRS, CDR2 YFSETQ. The CDR3 has 15 residues. V was pared by 0 bases and J by 5 bases, with 4 bases of the junction left unmatched. CDR3 loop: CASSLELAGADEQYF. The CDR3 region has the DNA TGCGCCAGCAGCTTGGAACTAGCGGGAGCCGACGAGCAGTACTTC. The whole variable domain, remainder taken from reference TRBV5-1 and TRBJ2-7, is KAGVTQTPRYLIKTRGQQVTLSCSPISGHRSVSWYQQTPGQGLQFLFEYFSETQRNKGNFPGRFSGRQFSNSRSEMNVSTLELGDSALYLCASSLELAGADEQYFGPGTRLTVT.

CDR3 DNA: TGTGCCACCAGCAGAGCCCTAGACAGGCCTGGAAACACCATATATTTT. Translation gives CATSRALDRPGNTIYF. This chain links TRBV15 with TRBJ1-3; maybe TRBD1 (6 bases). The germline V gene has CDR1 LNHNV and CDR2 YYDKDF (reference sequence). This CDR3 is built from 16 residues. Trimming took 1 base from V and 2 from J, leaving 12 bases between them.

The chain carries TRBV7-2 and TRBJ2-1; TRBD2 agrees at 8 bases. The CDR3 runs to 18 residues. Germline-derived CDR1 and CDR2 are SGHTA and FQGNSA. V trimming: 1 base; J trimming: 5 bases; junction bases outside the gene matches: 13. The CDR3 protein is CASSLGQPGLGSNNEQFF. DNA for the CDR3: TGTGCCAGCAGCTTAGGCCAGCCGGGACTAGGATCGAACAATGAGCAGTTCTTC.

This chain's CDR3 is CAWTRDRGDGYTF. CDR3 DNA sequence: TGTGCCTGGACACGGGACAGGGGGGATGGCTACACCTTC. The chain is built from TRBV30 and TRBJ1-2; 11 positions match TRBD1. Germline V lookup: CDR1 GTSNPN, CDR2 SVGIG (reference sequence). V was pared by 4 bases and J by 6 bases, with 4 bases of the junction left unmatched. This CDR3 has 13 amino acids. Together with reference TRBV30 and TRBJ1-2, the CDR3 gives the full variable domain: SQTIHQWPATLVQPVGSPLSLECTVEGTSNPNLYWYRQAAGRGLQLLFYSVGIGQISSEVPQNLSASRPQDRQFILSSKKLLLSDSGFYLCAWTRDRGDGYTFGSGTRLTVV.

The J gene is TRBJ1-4, the V gene TRBV30; no clear D gene. Germline values: CDR1 GTSNPN, CDR2 SVGIG (reference sequence). The CDR3 spans 11 residues. V lost 7 bases and J lost 8, with 11 bases in between. This CDR3 is CAYQQGEKLFF. Written as DNA, the CDR3 is TGTGCCTATCAGCAAGGCGAAAAACTGTTTTTT.

The rearrangement links TRBV10-3 to TRBJ1-1; 8 bases are a match to TRBD1. CDR3 length: 18 residues. The V gene's germline CDR1 is ENHRY and CDR2 SYGVKD. J lost 10 bases, V lost 7 bases, and 26 bases had no gene match. DNA for the CDR3: TGTGCCATCACGGCTACCCCGGCCAGGGGGCGCGATAGTAGGGTAGCTTTCTTT. Its protein is CAITATPARGRDSRVAFF.

The CDR3 loop is CASSIGRLISTDTQYF. The CDR3 DNA is TGTGCCAGTAGTATAGGGCGGTTAATAAGCACAGATACGCAGTATTTT. The chain employs TRBV19 and TRBJ2-3, with D unresolved. The germline gives CDR1 LNHDA, CDR2 SQIVND (reference sequence). V was clipped by 1 base and J by 0 bases, with 11 bases between them. CDR3 size: 16 residues.

This chain uses TRBV10-2 with TRBJ1-1; 7 nucleotides match TRBD1. This CDR3 is built from 12 residues. Germline values: CDR1 WSHSY, CDR2 SAAADI. The V gene end was trimmed by 6 bases and the J gene end by 6 bases; junction bases not matched to a gene: 4. CDR3 nucleotide sequence: TGCGCCAGCAGGCCTGACAGGGCTGAAGCTTTCTTT. Protein sequence: CASRPDRAEAFF.

This chain uses TRBV30 with TRBJ2-7; no definite D call. The V end lost 2 bases, the J end lost 6 bases, and 8 bases lay between the germline ends. The V gene's germline CDR1 is GTSNPN and CDR2 SVGIG (reference sequence). The CDR3 consists of 11 residues. As DNA, the CDR3 is TGTGCCTGGAGTTCCGGATTCGAGCAGTACTTC. As protein: CAWSSGFEQYF.

The table lists this clone with a count of one. V and J are TRBV6-1 and TRBJ1-1; tentatively, D is TRBD1 (6 bases). This CDR3 spans 14 amino acids. The V gene's germline CDR1 is MNHNS and CDR2 SASEGT. Trimming pared 4 bases from V and 3 bases from J, leaving 12 bases between. CDR3 sequence reads: CASSVLGGDTEAFF. In DNA form, the CDR3 reads TGTGCCAGCAGTGTCCTAGGGGGGGACACTGAAGCTTTCTTT.